This TCR beta chain originates from a study of cytomegalovirus exposure and HLA in healthy donors. General study findings and limits: In an earlier analysis, in 587 donors, most V segments appeared productive either ~87% or ~30% of the time. Cytomegalovirus association was assigned to 170 or so TCR beta chains. For TCR beta chains, V- and J-gene trimming was later linked to a missense DCLRE1C variant. A reported reduction in N-insertions relative to the approximately 640-donor mean was seen in an Asian-associated ancestry cluster in a later analysis.

Concerning this clone itself: The antigen is unknown.

Primers for the PCR totalled 60 Vbeta and 13 Jbeta. The assay was immunoSEQ multiplex PCR, and TCRdb's table has in-frame clones only and misses some. The data hold 210,000 or so clones, with approximately 82% observed a single time. This CDR3 is 13 amino acids long. V lost 6 bases, J lost 1 base, and 9 bases lay in between. The germline V gene has CDR1 MNHEY and CDR2 SVGAGI. This receptor was taken from a woman aged 40 to 50 in good health and CMV-seronegative. The chain is built from TRBV6-5 and TRBJ1-1; perhaps TRBD1 as D (5 bases). The sequenced material came from PBMCs. CDR3 coding DNA: TGTGCCAGCAGCGGGGGACCGAACACTGAAGCTTTCTTT. Residues: CASSGGPNTEAFF.